The 23 T cell receptor beta chains listed next were all sequenced from one sample in a study of CD8 T cells in ankylosing spondylitis. TCRdb re-called the 5' RACE reads through MiXCR, storing one row per CDR3 protein. The sample includes about 140,000 distinct CDR3 sequences, roughly 11% seen only once; the top ten take over 4%. Sequencing was performed on blood, either unsorted or a sorted T cell fraction (not recorded which). The receptor set was obtained from a female donor with ankylosing spondylitis or in good health (not recorded which).

This clonotype was seen repeatedly, ten times or more. For the CDR3, the DNA is TGTGCCAGCAGCCCTGGACAGGGGAATGGCTACACCTTC. This encodes CASSPGQGNGYTF. V gene TRBV3-1 combines with J gene TRBJ1-2; 9 bases line up with TRBD1. Per germline, CDR1 LGHDT and CDR2 YNNKEL (reference sequence). This CDR3 has 13 amino acids. The trim removed 4 bases at V and 6 bases at J, leaving 3 bases unmatched.

This clonotype occurred many times. The rearrangement links TRBV28 to TRBJ1-1, with TRBD1 as a possible D gene (5 bases). Germline V gives CDR1 MDHEN, CDR2 SYDVKM. This CDR3 has 13 amino acids. V was trimmed by 1 base and J by 12 bases, leaving 15 bases between them. The CDR3 loop reads CASSLSEGRRTFF. CDR3 DNA: TGTGCCAGCAGTTTATCCGAGGGACGGAGAACTTTCTTT.

The chain links TRBV20-1 to TRBJ2-1, with 15 bases fitting TRBD2. Trimming cost V 3 bases and J 1 base; bases outside gene matches: 1. Germline CDR1 is DFQATT and CDR2 is SNEGSKA (reference sequence). This CDR3 is 16 amino acids long. CDR3 region: CSASGTSGRSYNEQFF. The CDR3 DNA sequence: TGCAGTGCTAGTGGGACTAGCGGGAGGTCCTACAATGAGCAGTTCTTC.

This clonotype was observed a handful of times. The chain is built from TRBV7-9 and TRBJ2-2; TRBD1 aligns across 10 bases. This CDR3 has 15 amino acids. CDR1 and CDR2 (germline): SEHNR, FQNEAQ (reference sequence). V was clipped by 5 bases and J by 5 bases; unmatched bases: 5. The DNA of the CDR3 is TGTGCCAGCAGCCCAGACAGGGGGCTGACCGGGGAGCTGTTTTTT. Its protein product is CASSPDRGLTGELFF.

V usage is TRBV20-1 and J usage is TRBJ2-7; TRBD2 agrees at 7 bases. Germline V gene data show CDR1 as DFQATT and CDR2 as SNEGSKA (reference sequence). The V gene end was trimmed by 5 bases and the J gene end by 2 bases; junction bases not matched to a gene: 9. CDR3 length equals 14 residues. The DNA of the CDR3 is TGCAGTGCTTCTGGCGGGGGTAGGGCCTACGAGCAGTACTTC. It specifies CSASGGGRAYEQYF.

This clonotype occurred many times. The chain joins TRBV12-3 or TRBV12-4 to TRBJ1-1, with a weak D call TRBD1 (6 bases). This CDR3 is 12 amino acids long. V lost 4 bases, J lost 6 bases, and 9 bases lay in between. The CDR3 protein is CASSSAGAEAFF. CDR3 DNA sequence: TGTGCCAGCAGTTCGGCAGGGGCTGAAGCTTTCTTT.

This clonotype was observed many times. This chain joins TRBV10-2 and TRBJ2-1, with 13 bases that match TRBD2. The V and J ends lost 4 bases and 9 bases, in that order; junction bases with no gene match: 6. CDR3 length: 15 amino acids. Germline values: CDR1 WSHSY, CDR2 SAAADI. As DNA, the CDR3 is TGCGCCAGCAGTGGGGGACTAGCGGGAATGGCTGAGCAGTTCTTC. As protein: CASSGGLAGMAEQFF.

Details on this clonotype: This may come from a read error, since a much larger clone is one base off. The chain recombines TRBV7-8 with TRBJ2-1; D may be TRBD2 (5 bases). CDR3 size: 16 residues. Looked up from germline, CDR1 is SGHVS and CDR2 is FQNEAQ. CDR3 loop: CASSTTGPSSYNKQFF. The CDR3 bases are TGTGCCAGCAGCACCACCGGTCCTAGCTCCTACAATAAGCAGTTCTTC.

This clonotype was observed many times. The genes are TRBV9 and TRBJ2-7; perhaps D is TRBD1 or TRBD2 (5 bases each). The CDR3 sequence is 14 residues long. Trimming stripped 3 bases from V and 4 bases from J, with 14 bases between. Germline V gene sequence: CDR1 SGDLS, CDR2 YYNGEE. This chain's CDR3 is CASSATTGGYEQYF. CDR3 sequence (DNA): TGTGCCAGCAGCGCAACTACTGGGGGATACGAGCAGTACTTC.

V usage is TRBV29-1 and J usage is TRBJ2-7; D is possibly TRBD1 (6 bases). V lost 3 bases and J lost 2, with 14 bases in between. Germline CDR1 SQVTM, CDR2 ANQGSEA. This CDR3 spans 14 amino acids. DNA of the CDR3: TGCAGCGTTGATGCAGGGGCAGGGACCTACGAGCAGTACTTC. It specifies CSVDAGAGTYEQYF.

This clonotype was observed many times. This rearrangement joins TRBV20-1 to TRBJ1-5; 9 nucleotides align to TRBD1. The germline V gene has CDR1 DFQATT and CDR2 SNEGSKA (reference sequence). The CDR3 contains 14 residues. The V and J ends lost 6 bases and 2 bases, in that order; junction bases with no gene match: 5. The CDR3, as DNA: TGCAGTGCAACTACAGGGGGCGGCAATCAGCCCCAGCATTTT. Amino acid sequence: CSATTGGGNQPQHF.

Many counts were recorded for this clonotype. The V call is TRBV5-1, the J call TRBJ1-1; 8 nucleotides align to TRBD1. Germline lookup yields CDR1 SGHRS and CDR2 YFSETQ. The CDR3 covers 15 residues. J was trimmed by 0 bases and V by 0 bases; bases with no gene match: 1. The CDR3 nucleotides are TGCGCCAGCAGCTTGGAGGACAGGGTGAACACTGAAGCTTTCTTT. Amino acid sequence: CASSLEDRVNTEAFF. The full variable domain, completed using reference TRBV5-1 and TRBJ1-1, is KAGVTQTPRYLIKTRGQQVTLSCSPISGHRSVSWYQQTPGQGLQFLFEYFSETQRNKGNFPGRFSGRQFSNSRSEMNVSTLELGDSALYLCASSLEDRVNTEAFFGQGTRLTVV.

This clonotype was picked up many times. The chain combines TRBV10-3 with TRBJ2-7, with 10 bases lining up with TRBD2. CDR3 length: 16 residues. J lost 5 bases, V lost 11 bases, and 18 bases had no gene match. Germline V gene data show CDR1 as ENHRY and CDR2 as SYGVKD. The CDR3 region has the DNA TGTGCCCCCCGAGGTAATGCTAGCGGGAGTAGCAACGAGCAGTACTTC. Residues: CAPRGNASGSSNEQYF.

Concerning this clonotype itself: A much more abundant neighbour one base away suggests this may be a read error. This sequence joins TRBV7-6 and TRBJ1-1, with 7 nucleotides matching TRBD1. Germline values: CDR1 SGHVS, CDR2 FNYEAQ. The CDR3 is 19 amino acids. As DNA, the CDR3 is TGTGCCGGCAGCGAGGCCGGCCGGGACAGAATTATGATGAACACTGAAGCTTTCTTT. Translating gives CAGSEAGRDRIMMNTEAFF.

This clonotype was observed at least ten times. The genes are TRBV5-6 and TRBJ1-1; 10 bases are shared with TRBD1. This CDR3 has 16 residues. With 4 bases clipped from V and 7 bases from J, the junction kept 13 bases outside the gene matches. CDR1 is SGHDT, CDR2 YYEEEE, per germline. The CDR3 spells CASSIRDRGGSGEAFF. The CDR3 nucleotides are TGTGCCAGCAGCATCCGGGACAGGGGAGGATCGGGTGAAGCTTTCTTT.

The chain combines TRBV3-1 with TRBJ1-5; a possible D gene is TRBD1 (6 bases). Germline V gene lookup returns CDR1 LGHDT and CDR2 YNNKEL (reference sequence). V dropped 10 bases and J dropped 8 bases, with 24 bases sitting between them. The CDR3 is made up of 15 amino acids. The CDR3 protein is CATCEGWGAGKPQHF. The CDR3 coding sequence is TGTGCCACCTGCGAGGGGTGGGGGGCTGGGAAGCCCCAGCATTTT.

V is TRBV15 and J is TRBJ2-5; unclear D gene. Germline-derived CDR1 and CDR2 are LNHNV and YYDKDF (reference sequence). The V gene lost 0 bases and the J gene lost 2 bases, with 10 bases spanning the gap. This CDR3 has 15 amino acids. The CDR3 protein is CATSRDRGSQETQYF. The DNA of the CDR3 is TGTGCCACCAGCAGAGATCGAGGCAGTCAAGAGACCCAGTACTTC.

Many counts were recorded for this clonotype. The chain employs TRBV20-1 and TRBJ1-5, with D unclear. V was trimmed by 3 bases and J by 5 bases, leaving 23 bases between them. The germline gives CDR1 DFQATT, CDR2 SNEGSKA (reference sequence). The CDR3 extends over 17 amino acids. Here the CDR3 reads CSARPSLWQVADQPQHF. Written as DNA, the CDR3 is TGCAGTGCTAGGCCTTCCCTGTGGCAGGTGGCGGATCAGCCCCAGCATTTT.

This clonotype was found many times. The chain employs TRBV5-1 and TRBJ2-3; TRBD2 matches 11 bases. V gave up 0 bases and J gave up 7 bases; unmatched junction bases: 4. Germline CDR1 is SGHRS and CDR2 is YFSETQ. This CDR3 contains 15 residues. The CDR3 here is CASSLVTSGSYTQYF. The CDR3 DNA reads as TGCGCCAGCAGCTTGGTTACTAGCGGGAGTTATACGCAGTATTTT.

This clonotype was picked up many times. The chain links TRBV29-1 to TRBJ1-1; D unclear. The CDR3 runs 13 residues. Germline CDR1 is SQVTM and CDR2 is ANQGSEA. Trimming left V 2 bases short and J 0 bases short, with 7 bases between. In DNA, the CDR3 is TGCAGCGTTGAAATGTCAGTGAACACTGAAGCTTTCTTT. Translating it yields CSVEMSVNTEAFF.

The gene calls are TRBV7-2 and TRBJ2-3; 10 bases are a match to TRBD2. The CDR3 sequence is 15 residues long. V dropped 3 bases and J dropped 4; count of bases not matched to a gene: 4. From germline, CDR1 is SGHTA and CDR2 FQGNSA. The CDR3 here is CASSFTSGVADTQYF. The CDR3 DNA is TGTGCCAGCAGCTTTACTAGCGGGGTCGCAGATACGCAGTATTTT. Using reference TRBV7-2 and TRBJ2-3 for the parts outside the CDR3, the full variable domain is GAGVSQSPSNKVTEKGKDVELRCDPISGHTALYWYRQSLGQGLEFLIYFQGNSAPDKSGLPSDRFSAERTGGSVSTLTIQRTQQEDSAVYLCASSFTSGVADTQYFGPGTRLTVL.

This clonotype was seen at least ten times. The V call is TRBV7-9, the J call TRBJ2-5; 10 nucleotides match TRBD1. CDR3 length equals 15 residues. Germline CDR1 is SEHNR and CDR2 is FQNEAQ (reference sequence). V gave up 5 bases and J gave up 4 bases; unmatched junction bases: 7. The CDR3 DNA is TGTGCCAGCAGCCTGGGACAGGGGATCGGAGAGACCCAGTACTTC. It encodes CASSLGQGIGETQYF. The full variable domain, rest sourced from reference TRBV7-9 and TRBJ2-5, is DTGVSQNPRHKITKRGQNVTFRCDPISEHNRLYWYRQTLGQGPEFLTYFQNEAQLEKSRLLSDRFSAERPKGSFSTLEIQRTEQGDSAMYLCASSLGQGIGETQYFGPGTRLLVL.

This clonotype was observed many times. The chain employs TRBV20-1 and TRBJ2-7; D might be TRBD2 (6 bases). V was trimmed by 6 bases and J by 7 bases, leaving 13 bases between them. This CDR3 has 11 residues. Germline V gives CDR1 DFQATT, CDR2 SNEGSKA (reference sequence). In DNA, the CDR3 is TGCAGTGCGCGGACTACTTCTGAGCAGTACTTC. This codes for CSARTTSEQYF.